Described below is a single T cell receptor (beta chain) sequence and its context. Its antigen is unidentified. The data originate from a study of T cell responses to AZD1222 COVID-19 vaccine. Germline CDR1 is MDHEN and CDR2 is SYDVKM. The ends lost 8 bases at V and 7 bases at J; junction bases unmatched: 6. CDR3 size: 13 residues. Libraries were prepared by immunoSEQ multiplex PCR; TCRdb keeps only in-frame clonotypes and omits some of them. The sample includes 100,000 or so clones, around 90% seen only once; the top ten take approximately 2.9%. Study-wide results and caveats: Repertoires were sampled only after the peak T cell response. Compared with day 0, the breadth and depth of the Spike-specific TCR repertoire rose significantly after two doses of AZD1222.

The source is an adult in good health. This sequence joins TRBV28 and TRBJ1-5, with 9 positions matching TRBD1. Material: peripheral blood, obtained on day 0 of AZD1222 vaccination. The CDR3 loop reads CASADRGKQPQHF. CDR3 DNA: TGTGCCAGCGCTGACAGGGGGAAACAGCCCCAGCATTTT.